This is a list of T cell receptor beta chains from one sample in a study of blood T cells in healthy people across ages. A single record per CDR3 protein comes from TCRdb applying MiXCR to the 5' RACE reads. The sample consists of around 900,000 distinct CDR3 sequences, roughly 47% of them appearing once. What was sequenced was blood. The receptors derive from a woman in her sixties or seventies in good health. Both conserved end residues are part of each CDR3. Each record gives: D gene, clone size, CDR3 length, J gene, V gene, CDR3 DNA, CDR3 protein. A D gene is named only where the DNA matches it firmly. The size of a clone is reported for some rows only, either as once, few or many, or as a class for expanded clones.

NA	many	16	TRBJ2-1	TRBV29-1	TGCAGCGCCGCGGGCCGTACAGGGAACTTCGGCAATGAGCAGTTCTTC	CSAAGRTGNFGNEQFF
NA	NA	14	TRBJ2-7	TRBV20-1	TGCAGTGCTAGGTCGCTTCGGACAGTCTCCGAGCAGTACTTC	CSARSLRTVSEQYF
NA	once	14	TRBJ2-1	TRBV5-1	TGCGCCAGCAGGGGCTCGGGGGGCCGGGATGAGCAGTTCTTC	CASRGSGGRDEQFF
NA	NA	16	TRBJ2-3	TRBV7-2	TGTGCCAGCAGCGCGCGAGGCTGGGCGGGATTAGATACGCAGTATTTT	CASSARGWAGLDTQYF
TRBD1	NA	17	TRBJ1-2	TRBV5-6	TGTGCCAGCAGCTTGGACCCGACAGGGGGGCCAAACTATGGCTACACCTTC	CASSLDPTGGPNYGYTF
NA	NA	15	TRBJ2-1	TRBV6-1	TGTGCCAGCAATAATCATCTCGGTTCCTACAATGAGCAGTTCTTC	CASNNHLGSYNEQFF
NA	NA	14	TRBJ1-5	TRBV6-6	TGTGCCAGCAGTTTAAACGGACCCAATCAGCCCCAGCATTTT	CASSLNGPNQPQHF
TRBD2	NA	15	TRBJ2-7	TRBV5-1	TGCGCCAGCAGCCCTGTCCTAGCGGGAAGGTACGAGCAGTACTTC	CASSPVLAGRYEQYF
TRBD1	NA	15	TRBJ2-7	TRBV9	TGTGCCAGCAGCGACCCCGGGACAGGGTCTCCCGAGCAGTACTTC	CASSDPGTGSPEQYF
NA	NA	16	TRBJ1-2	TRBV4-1	TGCGCCAGCAGCCAACCAGATAAGGACTTAATCTATGGCTACACCTTC	CASSQPDKDLIYGYTF
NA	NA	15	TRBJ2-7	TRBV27	TGTGCCAGCAATCCTCCGGACAGCCCAACCAATGAGCAGTACTTC	CASNPPDSPTNEQYF
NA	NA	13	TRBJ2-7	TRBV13	TGTGCCAGCAGCCGGGGGAACTTCGACGAGCAGTACTTC	CASSRGNFDEQYF
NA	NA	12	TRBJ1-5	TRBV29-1	TGCAGCGTTGCCCAGGGCAATCAGCCCCAGCATTTT	CSVAQGNQPQHF
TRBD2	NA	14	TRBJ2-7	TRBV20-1	TGCAGTGCTAGACACTCTAGCGGGATGTTCGAGCAGTACTTC	CSARHSSGMFEQYF
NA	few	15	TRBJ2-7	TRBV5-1	TGCGCCAGCAGCTTGGTTCCAGCGGAGTCCTACGAGCAGTACTTC	CASSLVPAESYEQYF
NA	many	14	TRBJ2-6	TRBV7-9	TGTGCCAGCACCCCCCCTAGTGGGGCCAACGTCCTGACTTTC	CASTPPSGANVLTF
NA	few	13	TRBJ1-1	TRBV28	TGTGCCAGCAGATCCCCGAACAGCCTTGAAGCTTTCTTT	CASRSPNSLEAFF
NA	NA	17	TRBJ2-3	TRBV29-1	TGCAGCGTTGACGCGGGGGCAAATTCACTACACACAGATACGCAGTATTTT	CSVDAGANSLHTDTQYF
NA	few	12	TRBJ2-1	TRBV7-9	TGTGCCAGCAGCTTTTGGACGCCTGAGCAGTTCTTC	CASSFWTPEQFF
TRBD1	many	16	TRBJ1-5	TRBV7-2	TGTGCCAGCAGCTTAGACCGGGACAGGAGCAATCAGCCCCAGCATTTT	CASSLDRDRSNQPQHF
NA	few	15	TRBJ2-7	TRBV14	TGTGCCAGCAGCCAAGAGGGTGGAAGATACTACGAGCAGTACTTC	CASSQEGGRYYEQYF
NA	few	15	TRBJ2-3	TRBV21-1	TGTGCCAGCATCCCTAGCGGGGTAGTCACAGATACGCAGTATTTT	CASIPSGVVTDTQYF
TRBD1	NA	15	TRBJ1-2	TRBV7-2	TGTGCCAGCAGGTCTAAACAGGGGGCGAACTATGGCTACACCTTC	CASRSKQGANYGYTF
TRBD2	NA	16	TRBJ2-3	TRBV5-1	TGCGCCAGCAGCTTTAGCGGGAGAGCTAGCACAGATACGCAGTATTTT	CASSFSGRASTDTQYF
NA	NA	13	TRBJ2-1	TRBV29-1	TGCAGCGTCGCTCGGGCCAGGCGGGATGAGCAGTTCTTC	CSVARARRDEQFF
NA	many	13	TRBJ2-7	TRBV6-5	TGTGCCAGCAGTTTTCAGAACTCCTACGAGCAGTACTTC	CASSFQNSYEQYF
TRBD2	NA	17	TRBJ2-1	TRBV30	TGTGCCTGGAGTGGAGGGCCTAGCGGGAGGGCTTACAATGAGCAGTTCTTC	CAWSGGPSGRAYNEQFF
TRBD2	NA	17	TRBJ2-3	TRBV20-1	TGCAGTGCTTCCCTTAGCGGGATTCTCCTGAGCACAGATACGCAGTATTTT	CSASLSGILLSTDTQYF
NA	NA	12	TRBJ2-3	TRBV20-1	TGCAGCACCCGACTCGCGGGGGATACGCAGTATTTT	CSTRLAGDTQYF
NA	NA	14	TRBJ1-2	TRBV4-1	TGCGCCAGCAGCCCAAGTGCGAGTCTTCTAGGCTACACCTTC	CASSPSASLLGYTF
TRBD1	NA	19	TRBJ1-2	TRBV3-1	TGTGCCAGCAGCCCAGCTCAACTTCGCCGGGACAGGGCGCTTTATGGCTACACCTTC	CASSPAQLRRDRALYGYTF
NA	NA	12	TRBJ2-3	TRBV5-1	TGCGCCAGCAGCTTGGACGTCGATACGCAGTATTTT	CASSLDVDTQYF
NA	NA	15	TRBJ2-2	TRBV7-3	TGTGCCAGCAGCTTGTCCACTAGTTACACCGGGGAGCTGTTTTTT	CASSLSTSYTGELFF
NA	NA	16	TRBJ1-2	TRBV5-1	TGCGCCAGCAGCTTGGGCAGCATAGGGGTCATTGACGGCTACACCTTC	CASSLGSIGVIDGYTF
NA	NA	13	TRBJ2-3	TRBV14	TGTGCCAGCAGCCAAGTTCTGGGCGATACGCAGTATTTT	CASSQVLGDTQYF
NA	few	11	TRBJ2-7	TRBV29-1	TGCAGCGTTAAACAGGACTACGAGCAGTACTTC	CSVKQDYEQYF
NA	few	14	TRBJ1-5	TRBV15	TGTGCCACCAGCAGAGATGGAGGGAATCAGCCCCAGCATTTT	CATSRDGGNQPQHF
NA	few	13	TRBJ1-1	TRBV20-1	TGCAGTGCCGTAGTGACGAGGAACACTGAAGCTTTCTTT	CSAVVTRNTEAFF
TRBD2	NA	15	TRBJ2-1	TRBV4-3	TGCGCCAGCAGCCGAGGACTAGCGGGATGGGATGAGCAGTTCTTC	CASSRGLAGWDEQFF
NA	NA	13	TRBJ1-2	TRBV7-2	TGTGCCGGCAGCATCCGGGGTCAGGGCGGCTACACCTTC	CAGSIRGQGGYTF
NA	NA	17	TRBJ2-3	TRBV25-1	TGTGCCAGCCTTATTATCCGGGACCCCCGCAGCACAGATACGCAGTATTTT	CASLIIRDPRSTDTQYF
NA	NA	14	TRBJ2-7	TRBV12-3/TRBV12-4	TGTGCCAGCAGCCGGTCGGAGGGCCGGGGCGAGCAGTACTTC	CASSRSEGRGEQYF
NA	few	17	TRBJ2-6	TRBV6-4	TGTGCCAGCAGTGCTAGCTCCTCGACCTCTGGGGCCAACGTCCTGACTTTC	CASSASSSTSGANVLTF
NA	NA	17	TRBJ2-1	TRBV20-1	TGCAGTGCTAGAGAAGCCCCCGGGACTCCTTCCTACAATGAGCAGTTCTTC	CSAREAPGTPSYNEQFF
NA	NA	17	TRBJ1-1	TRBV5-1	TGCGCCAGCAGCTTTTCAACCGGGACACTCCTGAACACTGAAGCTTTCTTT	CASSFSTGTLLNTEAFF
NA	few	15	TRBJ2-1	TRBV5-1	TGCGCCAGCAGCTTGATGGACTCACGGGTCGATGAGCAGTTCTTC	CASSLMDSRVDEQFF
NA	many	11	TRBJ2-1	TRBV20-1	TGCAGTGCTCCAACCTACAATGAGCAGTTCTTC	CSAPTYNEQFF
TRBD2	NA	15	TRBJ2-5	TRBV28	TGTGCCAGCACACCGGGACTAGCGGGGCAAGAGACCCAGTACTTC	CASTPGLAGQETQYF
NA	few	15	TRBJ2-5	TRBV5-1	TGCGCCAGCAGCTTTCAATCGGGCAGGGAAGAGACCCAGTACTTC	CASSFQSGREETQYF
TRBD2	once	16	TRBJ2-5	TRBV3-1	TGTGCCAGCAGCCATATTAGCGGGAGTATCCAAGAGACCCAGTACTTC	CASSHISGSIQETQYF
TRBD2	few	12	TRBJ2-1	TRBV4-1	TGCGCCAGCAGGGGAGGGGCTTTGGAGCAGTTCTTC	CASRGGALEQFF
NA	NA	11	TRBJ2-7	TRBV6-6	TGTGCCAACAGATACAACATTGAGCAGTACTTC	CANRYNIEQYF
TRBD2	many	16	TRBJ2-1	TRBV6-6	TGTGCCAGCAGTTCCACTAGCGGGAGCTCCTACAATGAGCAGTTCTTC	CASSSTSGSSYNEQFF
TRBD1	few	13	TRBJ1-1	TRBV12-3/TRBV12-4	TGTGCCAGCAGTCAACAGGGGGCCCCTGAAGCTTTCTTT	CASSQQGAPEAFF
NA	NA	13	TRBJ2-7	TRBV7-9	TGTGACAGCAGCCATCCTCTCTCCTACGAGCAGTACTTC	CDSSHPLSYEQYF
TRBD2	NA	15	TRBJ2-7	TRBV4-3	TGCGCCAGCAGCCAAGGGCGACTAGCGGGAGGCGAGCAGTACTTC	CASSQGRLAGGEQYF
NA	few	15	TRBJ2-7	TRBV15	TGTGCCACCAGCGGTACTAGGGGGGTTACCTACGAGCAGTACTTC	CATSGTRGVTYEQYF